The 18 T cell receptor beta chains below were found in one sample sequenced in a study of blood T cell repertoires in COVID-19. Assay used: immunoSEQ multiplex PCR; TCRdb lists only in-frame clones, some missing. The repertoire holds 250,000 to 300,000 clones, around 85% seen once, with 9.5% to 11% in the top ten. Sequencing was done on a sample of peripheral blood. The receptors stem from a woman in her seventies with acute or convalescent COVID-19.

The V gene is TRBV6-6, the J gene TRBJ2-1; D is possibly TRBD2 (5 bases). The ends were cut back, 8 bases at V and 10 bases at J, with 12 bases in the middle. This CDR3 comprises 11 residues. CDR1 is MNHNY, CDR2 SVGAGI, per germline (reference sequence). The DNA of the CDR3 is TGTGCCAGCGCCGGCGGGCAGGAGCAGTTCTTC. Amino acids: CASAGGQEQFF.

V is TRBV4-1 and J is TRBJ2-2; perhaps TRBD1 as D (5 bases). Germline V gene data show CDR1 as MGHRA and CDR2 as YSYEKL. V was shortened by 1 base and J by 4 bases, with 16 bases between the two germline ends. This CDR3 contains 17 residues. The CDR3 is CASSQVGAVTFTGELFF. DNA for the CDR3: TGCGCCAGCAGCCAAGTTGGGGCGGTGACTTTCACCGGGGAGCTGTTTTTT.

This clone was seen once. The chain couples TRBV2 to TRBJ1-1; 7 bases line up with TRBD1. The V and J ends lost 5 bases and 1 base, in that order; junction bases with no gene match: 4. CDR1 is SNHLY and CDR2 is FYNNEI in the germline V gene. The CDR3 extends over 14 amino acids. CDR3 amino acids: CASSPQGQNTEAFF. CDR3 DNA sequence: TGTGCCAGCAGTCCACAGGGGCAGAACACTGAAGCTTTCTTT.

The rearrangement links TRBV5-1 to TRBJ2-3, with a weak D call TRBD1 (6 bases). Germline V CDR1 and CDR2: SGHRS, YFSETQ. The CDR3 spans 17 residues. Trimming took 1 base from V and 0 from J, leaving 15 bases between them. The DNA for the CDR3 is TGCGCCAGCAGCTTGCAGGGGTTGGTTTCTAGCACAGATACGCAGTATTTT. Amino acids: CASSLQGLVSSTDTQYF.

This sequence joins TRBV19 and TRBJ1-2, with D possibly matching TRBD1 (5 bases). The germline gives CDR1 LNHDA, CDR2 SQIVND (reference sequence). The CDR3 length is 14 residues. The V and J ends lost 2 bases and 4 bases respectively, with 11 bases between them. CDR3 protein: CASSISGAPYGYTF. The CDR3 nucleotides are TGTGCCAGTAGTATAAGCGGGGCGCCCTATGGCTACACCTTC. Based on the CDR3 plus reference TRBV19 and TRBJ1-2, the full variable domain is DGGITQSPKYLFRKEGQNVTLSCEQNLNHDAMYWYRQDPGQGLRLIYYSQIVNDFQKGDIAEGYSVSREKKESFPLTVTSAQKNPTAFYLCASSISGAPYGYTFGSGTRLTVV.

J is TRBJ2-2 and V is TRBV21-1; the D call in the table, TRBD1, was not verified against the DNA. TRBV21-1 is labeled a pseudogene. The CDR3 totals 17 residues. CDR3 in amino acids: CASSKREGQGGTGELFF. The CDR3 DNA reads as TGTGCCAGCAGCAAACGGGAAGGACAGGGTGGGACCGGGGAGCTGTTTTTT.

The chain has TRBV2 and TRBJ2-7; perhaps TRBD2 as D (6 bases). The CDR3 is 13 residues long. In germline, CDR1 is SNHLY, CDR2 FYNNEI. The V end lost 6 bases, the J end lost 4 bases, and 13 bases lay between the germline ends. CDR3 loop: CASSEVAVYEQYF. The CDR3 coding sequence is TGTGCCAGCAGCGAGGTAGCGGTGTACGAGCAGTACTTC.

The rearrangement links TRBV2 to TRBJ1-2; TRBD1 aligns across 7 bases. Looked up from germline, CDR1 is SNHLY and CDR2 is FYNNEI. J was trimmed by 3 bases and V by 6 bases; bases with no gene match: 10. The CDR3 spans 15 residues. This chain's CDR3 is CASSLRGVRDYGYTF. CDR3 DNA: TGTGCCAGCAGCCTCAGGGGGGTCCGGGACTATGGCTACACCTTC.

The rearrangement links TRBV19 to TRBJ1-2, with TRBD1 identical over 7 bases. With V trimmed by 6 bases and J by 5 bases, 9 bases remained unmatched. The length of the CDR3 is 14 residues. Germline V CDR1 and CDR2: LNHDA, SQIVND (reference sequence). CDR3 residues: CASRETGKSYGYTF. The CDR3 DNA follows: TGTGCCAGTAGGGAGACAGGGAAAAGTTATGGCTACACCTTC. Using reference TRBV19 and TRBJ1-2 for the parts outside the CDR3, the full variable domain is DGGITQSPKYLFRKEGQNVTLSCEQNLNHDAMYWYRQDPGQGLRLIYYSQIVNDFQKGDIAEGYSVSREKKESFPLTVTSAQKNPTAFYLCASRETGKSYGYTFGSGTRLTVV.

This chain uses TRBV19 with TRBJ1-5; TRBD1 aligns across 7 bases. The length of the CDR3 is 14 residues. CDR1 and CDR2 (germline): LNHDA, SQIVND (reference sequence). Germline trimming cut 6 bases from V and 1 base from J; bases unmatched to any gene: 3. The CDR3 nucleotides are TGTGCCAGTAGGGGACAGAGAAGCAATCAGCCCCAGCATTTT. Translation: CASRGQRSNQPQHF.

The chain is built from TRBV5-4 and TRBJ2-3; D possibly corresponds to TRBD2 (7 bases). This CDR3 is built from 15 residues. V gave up 3 bases and J gave up 4 bases, with 15 bases separating them. Germline V gives CDR1 SGHNT, CDR2 YYREEE (reference sequence). CDR3 sequence: CASSSQGGGADTQYF. DNA of the CDR3: TGTGCCAGCAGCTCACAGGGTGGGGGGGCAGATACGCAGTATTTT.

CDR3 in amino acids: CASSLIGSTQYF. The CDR3 DNA reads as TGTGCCAGCAGTCTTATTGGGAGTACGCAGTATTTT. This sequence joins TRBV12-3 or TRBV12-4 and TRBJ2-3, with TRBD2 as a possible D gene (5 bases). CDR3 length: 12 residues. Trimming pared 5 bases from V and 8 bases from J, leaving 11 bases between.

This rearrangement joins TRBV7-9 to TRBJ2-7, with TRBD1 identical over 10 bases. The J segment lost 6 bases and the V segment lost 5 bases, leaving 13 bases of the junction unmatched. Germline loops: CDR1 SEHNR, CDR2 FQNEAQ (reference sequence). The CDR3 runs 16 residues. This CDR3 reads CASSNRDRGGAPEQYF. CDR3 nucleotide sequence: TGTGCCAGCAGCAACCGGGACAGGGGCGGGGCCCCCGAGCAGTACTTC.

The chain uses TRBV29-1 and TRBJ2-3; 10 nucleotides match TRBD2. This CDR3 comprises 15 residues. V shed 3 bases and J 3 bases; nucleotides not matched to a gene: 6. Germline V gene sequence: CDR1 SQVTM, CDR2 ANQGSEA. The CDR3, as DNA: TGCAGCGTTGAGGGCCTAGCGGGGGCGACAGATACGCAGTATTTT. Translated: CSVEGLAGATDTQYF.

The rearrangement links TRBV18 to TRBJ2-3; a weak D match, TRBD2 (6 bases). This CDR3 spans 13 amino acids. The V end was cut by 0 bases, the J end by 7 bases, with 8 bases between. In germline, CDR1 is KGHSH, CDR2 LQKENI. CDR3 protein: CASSPPLANTQYF. For the CDR3, the DNA is TGTGCCAGCTCACCACCGCTAGCGAATACGCAGTATTTT. The variable domain in full, completed from reference TRBV18 and TRBJ2-3, reads NAGVMQNPRHLVRRRGQEARLRCSPMKGHSHVYWYRQLPEEGLKFMVYLQKENIIDESGMPKERFSAEFPKEGPSILRIQQVVRGDSAAYFCASSPPLANTQYFGPGTRLTVL.

V and J are TRBV2 and TRBJ2-7; TRBD1 is a possible D gene (5 bases). The V gene lost 8 bases and the J gene lost 6 bases, with 14 bases spanning the gap. CDR1 is SNHLY and CDR2 is FYNNEI in the germline V gene. The CDR3 contains 12 residues. CDR3 protein: CASEAGSSEQYF. As DNA, the CDR3 is TGTGCCAGCGAGGCAGGGTCAAGCGAGCAGTACTTC.

This clone appeared a single time. The chain is built from TRBV9 and TRBJ1-4, with D unresolved. Germline values: CDR1 SGDLS, CDR2 YYNGEE. CDR3 length: 14 residues. The V and J ends lost 1 base and 4 bases respectively, with 8 bases between them. The CDR3 here is CASSVTSINEKLFF. CDR3 sequence (DNA): TGTGCCAGCAGCGTAACGAGCATTAATGAAAAACTGTTTTTT.

The genes are TRBV14 and TRBJ2-7; 7 bases are a match to TRBD1. CDR1 and CDR2 from the germline V gene are SGHDN and FVKESK. CDR3 length: 15 amino acids. After removal of 4 bases from V and 2 bases from J, the junction contained 8 bases not matched to a gene. The DNA of the CDR3 is TGTGCCAGCAGCCTCGTAGGGGGCCCTACCTACGAGCAGTACTTC. Encoded protein: CASSLVGGPTYEQYF.